This passage covers 27 T cell receptor beta chains from one sample sequenced in a study of blood T cells in healthy people across ages. A second PCR, run for about 7 to 11 cycles, used a sample-barcoded 5' primer plus a J-beta primer mix. TCRdb reanalysed the 5' RACE reads using MiXCR and keeps one entry per CDR3 protein. This sample has fewer than 1,200,000 distinct CDR3 sequences; approximately 25% occur once, and the top ten carry 0.65% to 0.95%. This same sample was also part of a study on T cells of mothers and their children.

Sample: blood. These receptor sequences come from a girl aged 2-10 years in good health.

The V and J genes are TRBV12-3 or TRBV12-4 and TRBJ2-7; 7 nucleotides align to TRBD1. The CDR3 has 12 amino acids. The V and J ends lost 6 bases and 6 bases, in that order; junction bases with no gene match: 5. CDR3 DNA: TGTGCCAGCAGCCCTAACAGGGGCGAGCAGTACTTC. This translates into CASSPNRGEQYF.

The chain combines TRBV20-1 with TRBJ2-5; 7 nucleotides line up with TRBD2. Germline V gene lookup returns CDR1 DFQATT and CDR2 SNEGSKA (reference sequence). With V trimmed by 3 bases and J by 2 bases, 6 bases remained unmatched. The CDR3 covers 14 residues. The CDR3 spells CSASDQRGQETQYF. The CDR3 bases are TGCAGTGCTAGTGACCAGCGGGGTCAAGAGACCCAGTACTTC.

A few counts support this clonotype. J is TRBJ2-2 and V is TRBV4-2; 8 bases agree with TRBD2. Looked up from germline, CDR1 is LGHNA and CDR2 is YNFKEQ. Trimming cost V 3 bases and J 6 bases; bases outside gene matches: 9. This CDR3 spans 16 amino acids. The CDR3 reads CASSHSLAEGSGELFF. For the CDR3, the DNA is TGTGCCAGCAGCCACTCACTAGCGGAGGGGTCCGGGGAGCTGTTTTTT.

The sample holds a few counts of this clonotype. The rearrangement uses TRBV12-5 and TRBJ1-6; D not certain. The CDR3 extends over 16 amino acids. V was pared by 1 base and J by 13 bases, with 20 bases between. The germline CDR1 and CDR2 sequences are LGHNT and FRNRAP. The CDR3 sequence: CASGLARSSVRAPLHF. The CDR3 DNA sequence: TGTGCTAGTGGTTTGGCGCGCAGCTCGGTTAGGGCTCCCCTCCACTTT.

V gene TRBV28 combines with J gene TRBJ2-5; D remains unclear. The end of the DNA is better explained by TRBJ2-1, so the J call may be wrong. Germline CDR1 is MDHEN and CDR2 is SYDVKM. The CDR3 totals 12 residues. The CDR3 region is CASSFLSREQFF. The CDR3 DNA follows: TGTGCCAGCAGTTTTCTCTCTCGTGAGCAGTTCTTC.

This chain uses TRBV20-1 with TRBJ2-1; possibly TRBD2 for D (6 bases). The CDR3 runs to 14 residues. The V gene lost 5 bases and the J gene lost 3 bases, with 14 bases spanning the gap. Germline-derived CDR1 and CDR2 are DFQATT and SNEGSKA (reference sequence). CDR3 bases: TGCAGTGCTCAAACTAGCTTGGACTACAATGAGCAGTTCTTC. This gives the protein CSAQTSLDYNEQFF.

This clonotype was found a few times. J is TRBJ2-5 and V is TRBV7-9, with 11 nucleotides matching TRBD2. The tail of the sequence fits TRBJ2-1 better, so the J call may be wrong. Germline lookup yields CDR1 SEHNR and CDR2 FQNEAQ (reference sequence). The CDR3 has 16 amino acids. The DNA of the CDR3 is TGTGCCAGCAGCGCACTAACTAGCGGGGGTATGAATGAGCAGTTCTTC. Translating it yields CASSALTSGGMNEQFF.

The V and J genes are TRBV28 and TRBJ1-2; D not certain. Germline V gene lookup returns CDR1 MDHEN and CDR2 SYDVKM. The CDR3 length is 16 residues. The V and J ends lost 7 bases and 1 base respectively, with 19 bases between them. Written as DNA, the CDR3 is TGTGCCAGCACCACGAATGGCCGGGGAGGTAACTATGGCTACACCTTC. Its translation is CASTTNGRGGNYGYTF.

The rearrangement links TRBV28 to TRBJ2-5; 7 positions agree with TRBD2. V lost 0 bases to trimming and J lost 0 bases; unmatched junction nucleotides: 1. Germline loops: CDR1 MDHEN, CDR2 SYDVKM. The CDR3 is made up of 15 amino acids. CDR3 nucleotides: TGTGCCAGCAGTTTATGGGGGGGGAACCAAGAGACCCAGTACTTC. Its translation: CASSLWGGNQETQYF.

Worth noting for this clonotype: This is likely a read error, given that the CDR3 carries no conserved phenylalanine or tryptophan at its end. The chain uses TRBV27 and TRBJ2-1, with 9 bases lining up with TRBD2. The J call is doubtful: the DNA matches TRBJ2-5 better. This CDR3 is built from 13 residues. Germline assignment: CDR1 MNHEY and CDR2 SMNVEV (reference sequence). The CDR3 region is CASRSSGEETQYL. The DNA for the CDR3 is TGTGCCAGCAGGTCTAGCGGGGAAGAGACCCAGTACCTC.

V usage is TRBV4-2 and J usage is TRBJ2-7; D remains ambiguous. This CDR3 region has 14 residues. Trimming took 0 bases from V and 3 from J, leaving 9 bases between them. CDR1 and CDR2 (germline): LGHNA, YNFKEQ. The DNA for the CDR3 is TGTGCCAGCAGCCAAGAGGGTGGGAACTACGAGCAGTACTTC. Amino acids: CASSQEGGNYEQYF.

This sequence joins TRBV20-1 and TRBJ2-5, with a possible D match to TRBD2 (5 bases). In germline, CDR1 is DFQATT, CDR2 SNEGSKA (reference sequence). The CDR3 is made up of 14 amino acids. Trimming pared 5 bases from V and 5 bases from J, leaving 18 bases between. This CDR3 is CSACRRSWEETQYF. The CDR3 DNA sequence: TGCAGTGCTTGCCGCCGGAGTTGGGAGGAGACCCAGTACTTC.

The gene calls are TRBV5-5 and TRBJ2-2; 7 bases line up with TRBD1. V shed 1 base, J shed 6 bases, and the junction held 9 bases outside the gene matches. The CDR3 totals 16 residues. Germline V lookup: CDR1 SGHKS, CDR2 YYEKEE (reference sequence). CDR3 nucleotides: TGTGCCAGCAGCTTGTCTCTCGGGACAGTTTCCGGGGAGCTGTTTTTT. It encodes CASSLSLGTVSGELFF.

The CDR3: CASSVDGTESTEAFF. CDR3 nucleotides: TGTGCCAGCAGCGTAGATGGGACCGAATCCACTGAAGCTTTCTTT. This chain connects TRBV9 to TRBJ1-1; weak D call: TRBD1 (5 bases). V lost 0 bases, J lost 4 bases, and 13 bases lay in between. Per the germline V gene, CDR1 is SGDLS and CDR2 is YYNGEE. CDR3 size: 15 residues.

This clonotype was picked up many times. V is TRBV24-1 and J is TRBJ2-2; 7 nucleotides line up with TRBD1. CDR3 length equals 16 residues. Germline-derived CDR1 and CDR2 are KGHDR and SFDVKD. Trimming took 1 base from V and 2 from J; bases not matched to a gene: 3. In nucleotides, the CDR3 is TGTGCCACCAGTGATTTTGGGGACAGTAACACCGGGGAGCTGTTTTTT. As protein: CATSDFGDSNTGELFF.

V is TRBV29-1 and J is TRBJ2-3; 9 nucleotides agree with TRBD1. V gave up 3 bases and J gave up 2 bases; unmatched junction bases: 6. The CDR3 sequence is 15 residues long. From germline, CDR1 is SQVTM and CDR2 ANQGSEA. Written as DNA, the CDR3 is TGCAGCGTTGACAGGACAGGGGATAACACAGATACGCAGTATTTT. Its translation is CSVDRTGDNTDTQYF.

V and J are TRBV29-1 and TRBJ2-3; D may correspond to TRBD1 or TRBD2 (5 bases each). From germline, CDR1 is SQVTM and CDR2 ANQGSEA. Trimming stripped 6 bases from V and 1 base from J, with 11 bases between. The CDR3 has 13 residues. The CDR3 DNA reads as TGCAGCGTCCCGGGACGGCGCACAGATACGCAGTATTTT. This sequence encodes CSVPGRRTDTQYF.

J is TRBJ2-1 and V is TRBV28; TRBD2 agrees at 10 bases. V shed 5 bases and J 7 bases; nucleotides not matched to a gene: 11. The CDR3 contains 16 residues. CDR1 is MDHEN, CDR2 SYDVKM, per germline. CDR3 sequence: CASSPRSGLAENEQFF. CDR3 nucleotides: TGTGCCAGCAGTCCCAGATCCGGACTAGCGGAGAATGAGCAGTTCTTC. Full variable domain (rest looked up from reference TRBV28 and TRBJ2-1): DVKVTQSSRYLVKRTGEKVFLECVQDMDHENMFWYRQDPGLGLRLIYFSYDVKMKEKGDIPEGYSVSREKKERFSLILESASTNQTSMYLCASSPRSGLAENEQFFGPGTRLTVL.

In this sample, this clonotype turned up a few times. The chain is built from TRBV11-2 and TRBJ2-1; D possibly corresponds to TRBD2 (5 bases). The CDR3 has 15 amino acids. Germline CDR1 SGHAT, CDR2 FQNNGV. Trimming cost V 5 bases and J 0 bases, with 11 bases left between them. The CDR3 DNA follows: TGTGCCAGCAGCCCGTCGGGGATCTCCTACAATGAGCAGTTCTTC. Residues: CASSPSGISYNEQFF.

The DNA of the CDR3 is TGCAGTGCTGAGGACGACGGAAGCGCCTACAATGAGCAGTTCTTC. Residues: CSAEDDGSAYNEQFF. The chain recombines TRBV20-1 with TRBJ2-1; no clear D. V was shortened by 5 bases and J by 2 bases, with 16 bases between the two germline ends. The CDR3 is 15 residues long. Germline lookup yields CDR1 DFQATT and CDR2 SNEGSKA (reference sequence).

This clonotype has more than one count but fewer than ten. The chain is built from TRBV7-8 and TRBJ2-5; D is unclear. The J call may be incorrect, as the DNA end agrees better with TRBJ2-1. The V gene's germline CDR1 is SGHVS and CDR2 FQNEAQ. The CDR3 sequence is 14 residues long. CDR3 protein: CASSSRVEFWEQFF. DNA for the CDR3: TGTGCCAGCAGCTCCCGGGTCGAGTTCTGGGAGCAGTTCTTC.

The V and J genes are TRBV12-3 or TRBV12-4 and TRBJ2-4; 9 bases line up with TRBD2. Unmatched junction bases numbered 8, after V lost 1 base and J lost 13 bases. This CDR3 has 14 residues. This chain's CDR3 is CASSLGRLAGLQYF. Here the CDR3 DNA reads TGTGCCAGCAGTTTAGGTAGGCTAGCGGGGCTCCAGTACTTC.

J is TRBJ1-5 and V is TRBV29-1; D call uncertain. This CDR3 comprises 13 residues. CDR1 is SQVTM and CDR2 is ANQGSEA in the germline V gene. Trimming removed 8 bases from V and 5 bases from J, with 16 bases in between. In DNA form, the CDR3 reads TGCAGCATCGGTCTCGAAGTTGATCAGCCCCAGCATTTT. This encodes CSIGLEVDQPQHF.

The chain has TRBV11-2 and TRBJ1-1; unclear D gene. Per the germline V gene, CDR1 is SGHAT and CDR2 is FQNNGV. This CDR3 is built from 12 residues. V dropped 6 bases and J dropped 10 bases, with 15 bases sitting between them. CDR3 in amino acids: CASRSSSWLAFF. The CDR3, as DNA: TGTGCCAGCAGGTCGTCTAGTTGGTTAGCTTTCTTT.

The chain uses TRBV4-3 and TRBJ2-7; D remains ambiguous. Germline V gene sequence: CDR1 LGHNA, CDR2 YSLEER. This CDR3 has 16 amino acids. Trimming took 4 bases from V and 2 from J, leaving 18 bases between them. The CDR3 DNA is TGCGCCAGCAGCCCCTCAAGACGGGCCGGTACCTACGAGCAGTACTTC. It yields the protein CASSPSRRAGTYEQYF.

The rearrangement links TRBV5-1 to TRBJ2-1, with 7 bases identical to TRBD1. V shed 2 bases and J 5 bases; nucleotides not matched to a gene: 10. Germline V lookup: CDR1 SGHRS, CDR2 YFSETQ. This CDR3 spans 16 amino acids. The CDR3, as DNA: TGCGCCAGCAGCTTACTCCGGGACAGTGTGGACAATGAGCAGTTCTTC. Translation: CASSLLRDSVDNEQFF.

This clonotype was detected only once. DNA for the CDR3: TGTGCCAGCAGCTTATGGGGTAGCGAGGAGACCCAGTACTTC. Its translation: CASSLWGSEETQYF. The chain has TRBV7-2 and TRBJ2-5; D may be TRBD2 (5 bases). The CDR3 is 14 residues long. V lost 2 bases and J 5 bases, leaving 12 bases between the germline ends. Germline V gene lookup returns CDR1 SGHTA and CDR2 FQGNSA.